This T cell receptor beta chain is drawn from a study of cytomegalovirus exposure and HLA in healthy donors (TCRdb year 2017). For context, the study as a whole: An earlier analysis of a few hundred of the donors reported 276 Gb of sequence data and 90 million to 120 million unique TCR beta sequences obtained from about 200 million T cells. Roughly 310 gigabases of sequencing data and tens of millions of unique TCR sequences were included in an early release covering roughly 700 HLA-typed donors. The genetic ancestry cluster associated with self-reported Caucasian donors included 80% to 90% of the 398 genotyped donors. The study aimed to test whether signatures of past pathogen exposure could be identified by cataloging public T cell receptors. Using immunosequencing, the study profiled T cell repertoires from around 680 subjects and related those repertoires to cytomegalovirus serostatus. Besides the first cohort of some 670 subjects, a separate validation cohort made up of 120 different subjects was used. High-throughput TCR immunosequencing, statistical association of individual TCRs with disease status, and machine learning were combined to predict cytomegalovirus infection status. A later analysis re-analyzed previously published TCR beta repertoires from 550 to 700 donors and added high-resolution HLA genotyping to study TCR occurrence patterns. In the later analysis, no new phenotypic data were used to find candidate immune exposures; instead, reliance was placed on TCR beta sequences and their occurrence across donors. An earlier analysis of 587 of the donors applied high-throughput TCR beta sequencing to assess whether each TCR beta V gene segment acted as functional or pseudogenic. Donor age, sex, ethnicity and CMV serostatus were compiled together with the repertoire data. A later genetic analysis took genome-wide SNP genotypes for about three fifths of the roughly 670 donors and used that subset as a discovery cohort. All discovery cohort repertoires had been generated on a single sequencing platform. HLA typing included class I and class II loci at four-digit resolution. The number of donors typed differed by locus, with about 620-630 for A, B, C, DRB1 and DQB1, 522 for DQA1, under 610 for DPA1, and over 400 for DPB1. Because of strong linkage in the cohort, roughly five DR-DQ haplotypes were treated as single units for association and clustering. On average, roughly 250,000 unique TCR beta nucleotide sequences were sequenced per donor among 398 genotyped donors of the cohort, with roughly 18% of those sequences being non-productive. The full study reports these points: According to a later analysis, TCR association rates differed among HLA loci, with DRB1 alleles showing the most associated TCRs and HLA-C alleles showing the fewest. Cytomegalovirus status was reported to be diagnosed by the classifier with high specificity and sensitivity in both the original and validation cohorts. At a false discovery rate of 0.05, a later analysis linked some 18,000 TCR beta sequences to specific HLA alleles. In vitro tests confirmed that a few of the cytomegalovirus-associated TCR beta chains recognize cytomegalovirus antigens. The earlier analysis of around 600 of the donors excluded roughly 17 rarely observed V segments, including chromosome 9 orphons, because counts were too low. Correlated functional status among segregating V segments might reflect linkage disequilibrium, but an unknown experimental factor could not be ruled out. A later genetic analysis reported fewer N-insertions in productive TCRs among donors in an Asian-associated ancestry cluster than the roughly 700-donor mean. When HLA alleles, especially DR and DQ, strongly co-occurred, TCR associations were difficult to assign to individual alleles. Compared with equally common non-associated chains, HLA-associated TCR beta chains in a later analysis were more clonally expanded and had lower generation probabilities. Most CMV-associated TCR beta chains appeared to be HLA-restricted in a later analysis, and the HLA associations seemed to be driven largely by CMV exposure. While some public TCRs were present in many individuals, most TCR sequences turned up only very rarely across donors. A group of highly shared sequence variants was considered likely to be a technical artifact of the sequencing pipeline. CMV serostatus was the only immune exposure information available for the cohort. A further reported finding was that TCR beta sequences accurately predicted the HLA-A and HLA-B alleles for most subjects in the first cohort. An earlier analysis of around 540 of the donors showed that most TCR beta V segments appeared in productive rearrangements either about 90% or about 30% of the time, which broadly matched IMGT annotations. The cohort was sequenced for TCR beta chains only, and without alpha or paired-chain data the features that could be detected were limited. A total of 150 to 200 TCR beta chains were listed by the study as associated with cytomegalovirus. The authors suggested that the approach could potentially be extended to other disease states and immunological phenotypes. A later genetic analysis associated a missense DCLRE1C variant with V-gene and J-gene trimming of TCR beta chains, and an independent cohort replicated the association. Sequencing depth was assumed to be roughly uniform across donors in the presence/absence analyses, though that assumption may not hold. Several of the top co-occurrence clusters appeared to be linked to parvovirus B19, influenza, CMV and Epstein-Barr virus, according to a later analysis. Because some donors lacked HLA typing at each locus, the association tests relied only on the typed subset.

In total, 600 or so healthy bone marrow donors made up the cohort. At the time of sampling, all cohort members were nominally healthy, though unrecorded immune exposures were likely present. The donor was CMV seronegative and belonged to the group of over 350 seronegative cohort members. A peripheral blood sample was provided by each donor, and peripheral blood mononuclear cells were used for TCR beta sequencing. Genomic DNA extraction from the blood cell samples was performed with the Qiagen DNeasy Blood Extraction Kit. Libraries were constructed by the immunoSEQ multiplex PCR assay. For the multiplex PCR, a mixture combining 60 forward primers for TCR Vbeta segments and 13 reverse primers for TCR Jbeta segments was used. Amplification of the CDR3 region of rearranged TCR beta genes was performed with a multiplex PCR assay on genomic DNA. Amplified TCR beta libraries were sequenced as 87-base-pair reads on the Illumina HiSeq System. Concerning the study's data processing: A later analysis tallied around 87 million unique TCR beta chains across the 550 to 850 repertoires, and approximately 11 million of those chains were shared by two or more donors. Raw reads were error-corrected and collapsed into unique sequences by a nearest-neighbor algorithm in which closely related sequences were merged to remove PCR and sequencing errors. Alignment of CDR3 sequences to IMGT reference sequences was used to assign V, D and J gene segments. For a sequence to be retained, a match of at least six nucleotides to both a V gene segment and a J gene segment was required. A rearrangement counted as productive if the CDR3 had no stop codons and remained in frame with V and J, and every other rearrangement counted as non-productive. Following IMGT convention, CDR3 was defined as the stretch from the second conserved V-encoded cysteine to the conserved J-encoded phenylalanine. Sequences without an unambiguous match to a single V gene segment were excluded from the earlier analysis of about 600 of the donors. In an earlier analysis of several hundred of the donors, V segments were called functional above 56.7% productive rearrangements and were called segregating when the between-donor standard deviation exceeded 5%. To diagnose cytomegalovirus status from the catalog of TCR beta chain sequences, a statistical classification framework was built. A later analysis assigned V and J genes by comparing TCR nucleotide sequences with IMGT/GENE-DB human TR gene sequences. Using the TCRdist pipeline, a later analysis assigned CDR3 sequences along with most-parsimonious VDJ recombination scenarios. In a later analysis, every TCR beta chain was defined by the combination of its CDR3 amino acid sequence and its V-gene family, and reads without a unique V-gene family were dropped. A later analysis removed 550 to 700 highly shared, low-generation-probability nucleotide sequences to deal with suspected cross-contamination and a sequencing artifact. In a later analysis, a clonal expansion index for each public chain was calculated from normalized within-repertoire ranks of inferred template counts. In a later analysis, generation probabilities were computed using a VDJ recombination model fitted to out-of-frame rearrangements, and the results were checked against IGoR. In a later analysis, hypergeometric tests were used to score TCR-TCR, TCR-HLA and TCR-CMV co-occurrence, with a repertoire-size bias correction applied to TCR pairs. In a later analysis, false discovery rates were estimated by permuting HLA or CMV assignments 20 times. A later analysis grouped co-occurring TCRs with DBSCAN, adding TCRdist sequence similarity when clustering within HLA-allele-positive subsets. For co-occurrence clustering, repertoires with fewer than 30,000 or more than 120,000 public chains were excluded, along with four to six repertoires with anomalous nucleotide sharing. The source is immuneACCESS, and TCRdb retained only in-frame sequences with V and J called. Part of the clones is not carried over; for the studies checked, unresolved V genes explain less than half of this, and the remainder is unexplained. V and J calls and clone size are as listed in that table; D and trimming were resolved from the DNA. Recorded for this sample are roughly 150,000 clones; approximately 83% of them occurred a single time. Roughly 1.6% of the sample rests with the top ten.

Turning to this clone: No cognate antigen has been identified for it. No base quality information exists; no much larger clone differs at one position.

Sequencing was performed on PBMCs. The clonotype comes from a woman aged 40 to 50 in good health and CMV-seronegative.

CDR3 loop: CSAADSPLAGASYEQYF. The bases read TGCAGCGCCGCAGACAGCCCTCTAGCGGGGGCCTCCTACGAGCAGTACTTC. The V gene is TRBV29-1 and the J gene is TRBJ2-7; 10 of the junction bases match TRBD2. From the cysteine up to the phenylalanine, the CDR3 has a length of 17 residues. Only CDR3 DNA is held: 51 bases, read in frame from base 1. CDR1 SQVTM and CDR2 ANQGSEA were looked up in the germline V gene. After removal of 7 bases from V and 0 bases from J, the junction retains 15 bases not matched to a gene.